A selection of T cell receptor beta chains follows, all from one sample in a study of PD-L1 blockade in urothelial cancer. Method: immunoSEQ multiplex PCR; TCRdb's copy keeps in-frame clones and lacks some. The sample consists of 50,000 or so clones, 70% to 85% of them appearing once. The sample was PBMCs, taken around atezolizumab (anti-PD-L1) treatment. Receptors were obtained from a man aged 45-65 years with urothelial cancer. Each CDR3 is given with its conserved first and last residue. The D gene is left open where the match is weak. Some rows mark clone size as missing; the rest say once, few, many or name a class of expanded clone.

J: TRBJ2-7
D: TRBD2
V: TRBV27
size: .
DNA: TGTGCCAGCAGTTCCTATCTAGCGGGAGTCCCCTACGAGCAGTACTTC
CDR3: CASSSYLAGVPYEQYF

J: TRBJ1-3
D: .
V: TRBV5-4
size: .
DNA: TGTGCCAGCAGCTTTGGGAGGGGGGACGGAAACACCATATATTTT
CDR3: CASSFGRGDGNTIYF

J: TRBJ2-1
D: .
V: TRBV30
size: .
DNA: TGTGCCTGGAGTGGCCGACAGAGCTCCTACAATGAGCAGTTCTTC
CDR3: CAWSGRQSSYNEQFF

J: TRBJ2-7
D: .
V: TRBV6-5
size: .
DNA: TGTGCCAGCAGTTCGCCAGCCTACGAGCAGTACTTC
CDR3: CASSSPAYEQYF

J: TRBJ2-2
D: TRBD1
V: TRBV7-2
size: once
DNA: TGTGCCAGCAGGAGACAGGGGGCTCAGTTTTCGAACACCGGGGAGCTGTTTTTT
CDR3: CASRRQGAQFSNTGELFF

J: TRBJ2-7
D: TRBD2
V: TRBV7-9
size: .
DNA: TGTGCCAGCAGCTCTACTAGCGGGGGGCTTATCTACGAGCAGTACTTC
CDR3: CASSSTSGGLIYEQYF

J: TRBJ2-3
D: TRBD2
V: TRBV11-2
size: .
DNA: TGTGCCAGCAGCTTACGAGCGGGAGGTATAGATACGCAGTATTTT
CDR3: CASSLRAGGIDTQYF

J: TRBJ2-2
D: TRBD2
V: TRBV7-3
size: .
DNA: TGTGCCAGCACCACGGGGGGGCCTTCGAACACCGGGGAGCTGTTTTTT
CDR3: CASTTGGPSNTGELFF

J: TRBJ2-5
D: .
V: TRBV30
size: .
DNA: TGTGCCTGCAGCGCAGGGTGGGAAGAGACCCAGTACTTC
CDR3: CACSAGWEETQYF

J: TRBJ1-2
D: TRBD1
V: TRBV5-4
size: .
DNA: TGTGCCAGCAGCTTGGGGGGAGGACAGGACCGGGACTATGGCTACACCTTC
CDR3: CASSLGGGQDRDYGYTF

J: TRBJ2-7
D: TRBD2
V: TRBV30
size: few
DNA: TGTGCCTGGAGTTTTTTTTGGTCTAGCGGGACCGAGCAGTACTTC
CDR3: CAWSFFWSSGTEQYF

J: TRBJ2-3
D: TRBD2
V: TRBV7-3
size: .
DNA: TGTGCCAGCAGCTGGAGCGGGGGGCGCACAGATACGCAGTATTTT
CDR3: CASSWSGGRTDTQYF

J: TRBJ1-3
D: .
V: TRBV10-3
size: once
DNA: TGTGCCATCAGCGGGCAGGGGTCTGGAAACACCATATATTTT
CDR3: CAISGQGSGNTIYF

J: TRBJ2-5
D: TRBD1
V: TRBV9
size: .
DNA: TGTGCCAGCAGCGTAAGGCCGGGACAGGGACTTCAAGAGACCCAGTACTTC
CDR3: CASSVRPGQGLQETQYF

J: TRBJ2-1
D: TRBD2
V: TRBV28
size: .
DNA: TGTGCCAGCAGTTTCCTAGCGGGCCTCTACAATGAGCAGTTCTTC
CDR3: CASSFLAGLYNEQFF

J: TRBJ2-1
D: .
V: TRBV19
size: .
DNA: TGTGCCAGTAAGGAGGTGACCCGCAATGAGCAGTTCTTC
CDR3: CASKEVTRNEQFF